This T cell receptor (beta chain) was sequenced during a study of cytomegalovirus exposure and HLA in healthy donors. Looking at the study overall: The same platform was used for the approximately 120 validation repertoires as for the approximately 610 first-cohort repertoires, as reported in a later analysis. Whole-study findings and limits: Cytomegalovirus status was reportedly diagnosed by the classifier with high sensitivity and specificity.

Sequenced by immunoSEQ multiplex PCR; TCRdb stores in-frame clones only, minus some. The data show about 120,000 clones, with approximately 91% seen just once and 4% to 5.5% held by the top ten. With 0 bases removed from V and 3 bases from J, the gap between germline ends came to 15 bases. Per the germline V gene, CDR1 is LGHNA and CDR2 is YNFKEQ. The CDR3 covers 17 residues. Remarks on this clone: Its target is unknown.

The sample comprised PBMCs. This chain joins TRBV4-2 and TRBJ1-5; weak D call: TRBD1 (5 bases). The sequence came from a man between 18 and 29 years old in good health and CMV-seropositive. The CDR3 spells CASSQEWMTAINQPQHF. In DNA form, the CDR3 reads TGTGCCAGCAGCCAAGAATGGATGACAGCGATCAATCAGCCCCAGCATTTT.